The following is a TCR beta chain sequence with its context. The data are from a study of blood T cell repertoires in COVID-19. Study in general: T cells, B-cell-depleted T cells, or PBMCs provided the cDNA or gDNA that served as material.

After removal of 5 bases from V and 6 bases from J, the junction contained 3 bases not matched to a gene. Germline V gene sequence: CDR1 SGHTA, CDR2 FQGNSA. The CDR3 covers 12 residues. Participants spanned ages roughly 18 to 95 years and resided in 20 to 30 US areas. Study processing details: Estimation of nucleated cell counts relied on the amplification of reference gene primers. Here immunoSEQ multiplex PCR was the method, and the copy in TCRdb shows in-frame clones only, minus some. V and J calls and clone size come straight from that table; D and trimming were deduced from the DNA. The sample holds around 340,000 clones, approximately 86% seen once.

The sample consisted of PBMCs or T cells enriched from blood (not recorded which). This clonotype originated in a woman aged 40 to 50 with acute COVID-19. The V call is TRBV7-2, the J call TRBJ1-1; 7 bases are a match to TRBD1. Here the CDR3 reads CASSTQGPEAFF. CDR3 in DNA: TGTGCCAGCAGCACACAGGGGCCTGAAGCTTTCTTT. The full variable domain, its missing parts supplied by reference TRBV7-2 and TRBJ1-1, is GAGVSQSPSNKVTEKGKDVELRCDPISGHTALYWYRQSLGQGLEFLIYFQGNSAPDKSGLPSDRFSAERTGGSVSTLTIQRTQQEDSAVYLCASSTQGPEAFFGQGTRLTVV.